A selection of T cell receptor beta chains follows, all from one sample in a study of blood T cells in healthy people across ages. TCRdb independently ran MiXCR on the 5' RACE reads; one entry per CDR3 protein. This repertoire shows some 1.7 million distinct CDR3 sequences, 28% found once; its top ten account for roughly 8%. The sample was blood. Receptor source: a woman aged 25-40 years in good health. The CDR3 runs from the conserved cysteine through the conserved F or W. The order of the fields is V gene, D gene, J gene, clone size, CDR3 DNA, CDR3 protein. D genes are given only for firm matches. A clone size is listed for some rows: how often the clone was seen (once, few, many), or a class if it is expanded.

v_gene: TRBV6-5; d_gene: -; j_gene: TRBJ2-7; abundance: -; CDR3nt: TGTGCCAGCAGTTACATCGGGGGGCCGACTCACGAGCAGTACTTC; CDR3aa: CASSYIGGPTHEQYF
v_gene: TRBV7-9; d_gene: -; j_gene: TRBJ1-1; abundance: -; CDR3nt: TGTGCCAGCAGCTCCGACGCAGGGGCCACTGAAGCTTTCTTT; CDR3aa: CASSSDAGATEAFF
v_gene: TRBV12-3/TRBV12-4; d_gene: TRBD1; j_gene: TRBJ2-5; abundance: few; CDR3nt: TGTGCCAGCAGTTCCCCGACAGGGGGAGAGACCCAGTACTTC; CDR3aa: CASSSPTGGETQYF
v_gene: TRBV7-9; d_gene: TRBD2; j_gene: TRBJ2-3; abundance: -; CDR3nt: TGTGCCAGCACTTCTAGCGGGGCAGGAGATACGCAGTATTTT; CDR3aa: CASTSSGAGDTQYF
v_gene: TRBV10-3; d_gene: -; j_gene: TRBJ1-1; abundance: -; CDR3nt: TGTGCCATATCGGACGGTTATCCTGAAGCTTTCTTT; CDR3aa: CAISDGYPEAFF
v_gene: TRBV20-1; d_gene: TRBD1; j_gene: TRBJ2-1; abundance: -; CDR3nt: TGCAGTGCTAAAGCGCTGGGACAGGGCGACTACAATGAGCAGTTCTTC; CDR3aa: CSAKALGQGDYNEQFF
v_gene: TRBV4-3; d_gene: -; j_gene: TRBJ2-1; abundance: -; CDR3nt: TGCGCCAGCAGCCAAGAGATAGTAGGTACGAGTGAGCAGTTCTTC; CDR3aa: CASSQEIVGTSEQFF
v_gene: TRBV11-2; d_gene: -; j_gene: TRBJ1-1; abundance: -; CDR3nt: TGTGCCAGCAGCCCAAAATACACTGAAGCTTTCTTT; CDR3aa: CASSPKYTEAFF
v_gene: TRBV4-2; d_gene: -; j_gene: TRBJ2-2; abundance: -; CDR3nt: TGTGCCAGCAGCCAAGATCAAGGAGGGGGCCGAACCGGGGAGCTGTTTTTT; CDR3aa: CASSQDQGGGRTGELFF
v_gene: TRBV4-1; d_gene: -; j_gene: TRBJ1-6; abundance: few; CDR3nt: TGCGCCAGCAGTCAACCTATAAATAATTCACCCCTCCACTTT; CDR3aa: CASSQPINNSPLHF
v_gene: TRBV9; d_gene: -; j_gene: TRBJ2-3; abundance: -; CDR3nt: TGTGCCAGCGCCGGGGCGGGGGCTACTAGCACAGATACGCAGTATTTT; CDR3aa: CASAGAGATSTDTQYF
v_gene: TRBV7-9; d_gene: TRBD1; j_gene: TRBJ2-7; abundance: many; CDR3nt: TGTGCCAGTCAACCGACAGGGATGAGCTCCTACGAGCAGTACTTC; CDR3aa: CASQPTGMSSYEQYF
v_gene: TRBV2; d_gene: -; j_gene: TRBJ2-5; abundance: few; CDR3nt: TGTGCCAGCAAGGGTGGGGTCGAGGGGACCCAGTACTTC; CDR3aa: CASKGGVEGTQYF
v_gene: TRBV6-6; d_gene: -; j_gene: TRBJ2-2; abundance: -; CDR3nt: TGTGCCAGCAGTCCTACTAGCTCTAACACCGGGGAGCTGTTTTTT; CDR3aa: CASSPTSSNTGELFF
v_gene: TRBV7-2; d_gene: -; j_gene: TRBJ2-4; abundance: many; CDR3nt: TGTGCCAGCAGCCCGGAACTAGCCAAAAACATTCAGTACTTC; CDR3aa: CASSPELAKNIQYF
v_gene: TRBV9; d_gene: -; j_gene: TRBJ2-3; abundance: -; CDR3nt: TGTGCCAGCAGCGTCGTCTCCCAAGGAGATACGCAGTATTTT; CDR3aa: CASSVVSQGDTQYF
v_gene: TRBV7-9; d_gene: -; j_gene: TRBJ2-4; abundance: once; CDR3nt: TGTGCCAGCGGCTCCACCTACAGAATATACGGGCAGTACTTC; CDR3aa: CASGSTYRIYGQYF
v_gene: TRBV10-3; d_gene: TRBD1; j_gene: TRBJ2-5; abundance: few; CDR3nt: TGTGCCACCACAGGGGGCGAAGAAGAGACCCAGTACTTC; CDR3aa: CATTGGEEETQYF
v_gene: TRBV12-3/TRBV12-4; d_gene: -; j_gene: TRBJ1-4; abundance: few; CDR3nt: TGTGCCAGCAGTTCCCACAGGGCAACTAATGAAAAACTGTTTTTT; CDR3aa: CASSSHRATNEKLFF
v_gene: TRBV10-3; d_gene: TRBD2; j_gene: TRBJ2-5; abundance: many; CDR3nt: TGTGCCATCCGAGGGACTAGCGGGGATCAGACCCAGTACTTC; CDR3aa: CAIRGTSGDQTQYF
v_gene: TRBV9; d_gene: -; j_gene: TRBJ2-1; abundance: few; CDR3nt: TGTGCCAGCAGCGGTAGCGGCCAAAATGAGCAGTTCTTC; CDR3aa: CASSGSGQNEQFF
v_gene: TRBV29-1; d_gene: TRBD2; j_gene: TRBJ2-1; abundance: -; CDR3nt: TGCGGCTTATGTACGGGAGGGGTGTACAATGAGCAGTTCTTC; CDR3aa: CGLCTGGVYNEQFF
v_gene: TRBV21-1; d_gene: -; j_gene: TRBJ1-6; abundance: -; CDR3nt: TGTGCCAGCAGCAAAGGGGACCCGACCTCACCCCTCCACTTT; CDR3aa: CASSKGDPTSPLHF
v_gene: TRBV7-9; d_gene: TRBD1; j_gene: TRBJ2-1; abundance: few; CDR3nt: TGTGCCAGCAGTTCAGGGGGACGAGGGCTATATGAGCAGTTCTTC; CDR3aa: CASSSGGRGLYEQFF
v_gene: TRBV20-1; d_gene: -; j_gene: TRBJ2-1; abundance: -; CDR3nt: TGCAGTGCTAATGTAGGGTCCTACAATGAGCAGTTCTTC; CDR3aa: CSANVGSYNEQFF
v_gene: TRBV4-1; d_gene: -; j_gene: TRBJ1-1; abundance: -; CDR3nt: TGCGCCAGCAGCCAAGCAGAAATGAACACTGAAGCTTTCTTT; CDR3aa: CASSQAEMNTEAFF
v_gene: TRBV29-1; d_gene: TRBD1; j_gene: TRBJ1-1; abundance: -; CDR3nt: TGCAGCGTCTCGGGACAGGGCACTGAAGCTTTCTTT; CDR3aa: CSVSGQGTEAFF
v_gene: TRBV20-1; d_gene: TRBD2; j_gene: TRBJ2-3; abundance: few; CDR3nt: TGCAGTGCTAGAGGCGGAAGCGGGGGGGAAGGAGATACGCAGTATTTT; CDR3aa: CSARGGSGGEGDTQYF
v_gene: TRBV24-1; d_gene: -; j_gene: TRBJ2-3; abundance: -; CDR3nt: TGTGCCACCAGTGAAACCGGGCGGGGGCGGGAAGATACGCAGTATTTT; CDR3aa: CATSETGRGREDTQYF
v_gene: TRBV12-5; d_gene: -; j_gene: TRBJ2-5; abundance: many; CDR3nt: TGTGCTAGTGCCAACCAGGAGGGAGAGACCCAGTACTTC; CDR3aa: CASANQEGETQYF
v_gene: TRBV13; d_gene: -; j_gene: TRBJ2-7; abundance: -; CDR3nt: TGTGCCAGCAGGCCTTCGACGGAGGCAGACTACGAGCAGTACTTC; CDR3aa: CASRPSTEADYEQYF
v_gene: TRBV10-3; d_gene: TRBD1; j_gene: TRBJ1-2; abundance: few; CDR3nt: TGTGCCATCAGACAGGGGGAGGATGACTATGGCTACACCTTC; CDR3aa: CAIRQGEDDYGYTF
v_gene: TRBV5-1; d_gene: TRBD1; j_gene: TRBJ2-1; abundance: -; CDR3nt: TGCGCCAGCAGCTTGGATGGGGCAGGGGGCAGGAATGAGCAGTTCTTC; CDR3aa: CASSLDGAGGRNEQFF
v_gene: TRBV7-9; d_gene: TRBD2; j_gene: TRBJ2-1; abundance: -; CDR3nt: TGTGCCAGCAGCGCCGCCGGGACTAGCGGGAGTAGGAGCTCCTACAATGAGCAGTTCTTC; CDR3aa: CASSAAGTSGSRSSYNEQFF
v_gene: TRBV24-1; d_gene: TRBD1; j_gene: TRBJ1-2; abundance: few; CDR3nt: TGTGCCACCAGTTCCGGACAGGGGGAAGGCTACACCTTC; CDR3aa: CATSSGQGEGYTF
v_gene: TRBV14; d_gene: -; j_gene: TRBJ2-7; abundance: -; CDR3nt: TGTGCCAGCAGCCAAGATTTGGCGTTCTACCAGTACTTC; CDR3aa: CASSQDLAFYQYF
v_gene: TRBV7-2; d_gene: -; j_gene: TRBJ2-5; abundance: -; CDR3nt: TGTGCCAGCAGCGAAAGGGTCCGGGAGACCCAGTACTTC; CDR3aa: CASSERVRETQYF
v_gene: TRBV12-3/TRBV12-4; d_gene: -; j_gene: TRBJ1-2; abundance: many; CDR3nt: TGTGCCAGCAGTAGCTGGGGAGGCTACACCTTC; CDR3aa: CASSSWGGYTF
v_gene: TRBV12-3/TRBV12-4; d_gene: TRBD2; j_gene: TRBJ2-1; abundance: -; CDR3nt: TGTGCCAGACCTGGCGGGGGAGCCTACAATGAGCAGTTCTTC; CDR3aa: CARPGGGAYNEQFF
v_gene: TRBV2; d_gene: -; j_gene: TRBJ1-1; abundance: -; CDR3nt: TGTGCCAGCAGTAGGGGCAGGGCTGATGAAGCTTTCTTT; CDR3aa: CASSRGRADEAFF
v_gene: TRBV20-1; d_gene: -; j_gene: TRBJ2-3; abundance: -; CDR3nt: TGCAGTGCTTGGGACTTGGGATGGGAGGATACGCAGTATTTT; CDR3aa: CSAWDLGWEDTQYF
v_gene: TRBV5-1; d_gene: -; j_gene: TRBJ1-2; abundance: few; CDR3nt: TGCGCCAGCAGCTTGACAGTCCTACCACCTATGCGTGGCTACACCTTC; CDR3aa: CASSLTVLPPMRGYTF
v_gene: TRBV7-2; d_gene: -; j_gene: TRBJ2-5; abundance: -; CDR3nt: TGTGCCAGCAGCAATCTCTACCGGGCCCGGGGGACCCAGTACTTC; CDR3aa: CASSNLYRARGTQYF
v_gene: TRBV20-1; d_gene: -; j_gene: TRBJ2-7; abundance: few; CDR3nt: TGCAGTGCTAGAGATCGTGCCAGGTTTTACGAGCAGTACTTC; CDR3aa: CSARDRARFYEQYF
v_gene: TRBV15; d_gene: TRBD1; j_gene: TRBJ2-7; abundance: many; CDR3nt: TGTGCCACCAGCAGCCCCGGGACAGGGGACTACGAGCAGTACTTC; CDR3aa: CATSSPGTGDYEQYF
v_gene: TRBV5-1; d_gene: -; j_gene: TRBJ1-3; abundance: few; CDR3nt: TGCGCCAGCAGCTTGGCCTTCGGGGACACCATATATTTT; CDR3aa: CASSLAFGDTIYF
v_gene: TRBV6-5; d_gene: TRBD1; j_gene: TRBJ2-7; abundance: -; CDR3nt: TGTGCCAGCAGTTACTCGTCAGGGACAGGCGCCTACGAGCAGTACTTC; CDR3aa: CASSYSSGTGAYEQYF
v_gene: TRBV30; d_gene: -; j_gene: TRBJ1-5; abundance: -; CDR3nt: TGTGCCTGGAGTGGGGGACATCCACAGCCCCAGCATTTT; CDR3aa: CAWSGGHPQPQHF
v_gene: TRBV6-2/TRBV6-3; d_gene: -; j_gene: TRBJ2-1; abundance: -; CDR3nt: TGTGCCAGCAGACCCGACTCTAGCAATGAGCAGTTCTTC; CDR3aa: CASRPDSSNEQFF
v_gene: TRBV6-2/TRBV6-3; d_gene: TRBD2; j_gene: TRBJ2-1; abundance: -; CDR3nt: TGTGCCAGCAGTGGCGGACTAGCGGGAGTTCGACGGCAGTTCTTC; CDR3aa: CASSGGLAGVRRQFF